The 9 T cell receptor beta chains below come from one sample, sequenced in a study of early T cells in non-severe SARS-CoV-2 infection. TCRdb fed the 5' RACE reads into MiXCR, producing one record per CDR3 protein. The top ten clones hold 4.5% to 7% of a sample with some 96,000 distinct CDR3 sequences, about 15% of them seen once. The sample comprised whole blood. The receptors derive from an adult who was a healthcare worker with PCR-confirmed SARS-CoV-2 infection or an uninfected control (not recorded which).

The chain combines TRBV6-5 with TRBJ2-1; no clear D. CDR1 is MNHEY, CDR2 SVGAGI, per germline. Trimming removed 5 bases from V and 0 bases from J, with 14 bases in between. This CDR3 has 16 residues. CDR3 bases: TGTGCCAGCAGTCGCGCCAGTAGGAGCTCCTACAATGAGCAGTTCTTC. This sequence encodes CASSRASRSSYNEQFF.

V and J are TRBV5-1 and TRBJ2-1; 11 bases are shared with TRBD1. This CDR3 is built from 15 residues. The trim removed 4 bases at V and 10 bases at J, leaving 10 bases unmatched. Germline V gene lookup returns CDR1 SGHRS and CDR2 YFSETQ. CDR3 bases: TGCGCCAGCAGCCCCGGACAGGGGGCGCTGGGGGAGCAGTTCTTC. Translating gives CASSPGQGALGEQFF.

This sequence joins TRBV14 and TRBJ2-3, with 8 bases lining up with TRBD2. This CDR3 is built from 15 residues. Germline V gene data show CDR1 as SGHDN and CDR2 as FVKESK. V shed 0 bases and J 4 bases; nucleotides not matched to a gene: 3. CDR3 sequence: CASSQETAGADTQYF. The CDR3 region has the DNA TGTGCCAGCAGCCAAGAAACAGCGGGAGCAGATACGCAGTATTTT.

The rearrangement uses TRBV3-1 and TRBJ2-5; D gene ambiguous. V shed 1 base and J shed 7 bases, with 4 bases lying between them. The CDR3 spans 11 residues. Germline V gene data show CDR1 as LGHDT and CDR2 as YNNKEL (reference sequence). The CDR3 loop reads CASSQVGTQYF. The CDR3 DNA reads TGTGCCAGCAGCCAAGTTGGGACCCAGTACTTC.

In this sample, this clonotype turned up many times. The chain uses TRBV12-3 or TRBV12-4 and TRBJ1-1; D remains ambiguous. With 6 bases removed from V and 2 bases from J, the gap between germline ends came to 10 bases. The CDR3 covers 13 residues. The CDR3 sequence is CASSRTENTEAFF. In nucleotides, the CDR3 is TGTGCCAGCAGCAGGACGGAAAACACTGAAGCTTTCTTT.

This clonotype was observed a few times. The V and J genes are TRBV20-1 and TRBJ2-5; 10 positions match TRBD2. Germline CDR1 DFQATT, CDR2 SNEGSKA (reference sequence). This CDR3 contains 13 residues. With V trimmed by 6 bases and J by 5 bases, 6 bases remained unmatched. The CDR3 loop reads CSAPAGGPETQYF. DNA for the CDR3: TGCAGTGCCCCAGCGGGAGGGCCCGAGACCCAGTACTTC.

The table lists this clonotype with a few counts. The rearrangement links TRBV4-1 to TRBJ2-1; D remains ambiguous. Per germline, CDR1 MGHRA and CDR2 YSYEKL. Deletions cut 1 base from V and 4 bases from J, with 8 bases between. This CDR3 spans 14 amino acids. Here the CDR3 DNA reads TGCGCCAGCAGCCAAGTAAGTGGGTACAATGAGCAGTTCTTC. As protein: CASSQVSGYNEQFF.

This clonotype has more than one count but fewer than ten. The chain links TRBV28 to TRBJ2-7; D uncertain. CDR1 is MDHEN, CDR2 SYDVKM, per germline. Trimming removed 7 bases from V and 1 base from J, with 8 bases in between. CDR3 length: 12 residues. CDR3 nucleotide sequence: TGTGCCAGCAAAAAGGATTCCTACGAGCAGTACTTC. This encodes CASKKDSYEQYF.

The table lists this clonotype with many counts. This sequence joins TRBV7-9 and TRBJ2-3, with D uncertain. This CDR3 region has 15 residues. Germline CDR1 and CDR2: SEHNR and FQNEAQ (reference sequence). Trimming pared 6 bases from V and 1 base from J, leaving 14 bases between. The CDR3 DNA reads TGTGCCAGCAGACCCGCCCGTACGGGCACAGATACGCAGTATTTT. Amino acid sequence: CASRPARTGTDTQYF.